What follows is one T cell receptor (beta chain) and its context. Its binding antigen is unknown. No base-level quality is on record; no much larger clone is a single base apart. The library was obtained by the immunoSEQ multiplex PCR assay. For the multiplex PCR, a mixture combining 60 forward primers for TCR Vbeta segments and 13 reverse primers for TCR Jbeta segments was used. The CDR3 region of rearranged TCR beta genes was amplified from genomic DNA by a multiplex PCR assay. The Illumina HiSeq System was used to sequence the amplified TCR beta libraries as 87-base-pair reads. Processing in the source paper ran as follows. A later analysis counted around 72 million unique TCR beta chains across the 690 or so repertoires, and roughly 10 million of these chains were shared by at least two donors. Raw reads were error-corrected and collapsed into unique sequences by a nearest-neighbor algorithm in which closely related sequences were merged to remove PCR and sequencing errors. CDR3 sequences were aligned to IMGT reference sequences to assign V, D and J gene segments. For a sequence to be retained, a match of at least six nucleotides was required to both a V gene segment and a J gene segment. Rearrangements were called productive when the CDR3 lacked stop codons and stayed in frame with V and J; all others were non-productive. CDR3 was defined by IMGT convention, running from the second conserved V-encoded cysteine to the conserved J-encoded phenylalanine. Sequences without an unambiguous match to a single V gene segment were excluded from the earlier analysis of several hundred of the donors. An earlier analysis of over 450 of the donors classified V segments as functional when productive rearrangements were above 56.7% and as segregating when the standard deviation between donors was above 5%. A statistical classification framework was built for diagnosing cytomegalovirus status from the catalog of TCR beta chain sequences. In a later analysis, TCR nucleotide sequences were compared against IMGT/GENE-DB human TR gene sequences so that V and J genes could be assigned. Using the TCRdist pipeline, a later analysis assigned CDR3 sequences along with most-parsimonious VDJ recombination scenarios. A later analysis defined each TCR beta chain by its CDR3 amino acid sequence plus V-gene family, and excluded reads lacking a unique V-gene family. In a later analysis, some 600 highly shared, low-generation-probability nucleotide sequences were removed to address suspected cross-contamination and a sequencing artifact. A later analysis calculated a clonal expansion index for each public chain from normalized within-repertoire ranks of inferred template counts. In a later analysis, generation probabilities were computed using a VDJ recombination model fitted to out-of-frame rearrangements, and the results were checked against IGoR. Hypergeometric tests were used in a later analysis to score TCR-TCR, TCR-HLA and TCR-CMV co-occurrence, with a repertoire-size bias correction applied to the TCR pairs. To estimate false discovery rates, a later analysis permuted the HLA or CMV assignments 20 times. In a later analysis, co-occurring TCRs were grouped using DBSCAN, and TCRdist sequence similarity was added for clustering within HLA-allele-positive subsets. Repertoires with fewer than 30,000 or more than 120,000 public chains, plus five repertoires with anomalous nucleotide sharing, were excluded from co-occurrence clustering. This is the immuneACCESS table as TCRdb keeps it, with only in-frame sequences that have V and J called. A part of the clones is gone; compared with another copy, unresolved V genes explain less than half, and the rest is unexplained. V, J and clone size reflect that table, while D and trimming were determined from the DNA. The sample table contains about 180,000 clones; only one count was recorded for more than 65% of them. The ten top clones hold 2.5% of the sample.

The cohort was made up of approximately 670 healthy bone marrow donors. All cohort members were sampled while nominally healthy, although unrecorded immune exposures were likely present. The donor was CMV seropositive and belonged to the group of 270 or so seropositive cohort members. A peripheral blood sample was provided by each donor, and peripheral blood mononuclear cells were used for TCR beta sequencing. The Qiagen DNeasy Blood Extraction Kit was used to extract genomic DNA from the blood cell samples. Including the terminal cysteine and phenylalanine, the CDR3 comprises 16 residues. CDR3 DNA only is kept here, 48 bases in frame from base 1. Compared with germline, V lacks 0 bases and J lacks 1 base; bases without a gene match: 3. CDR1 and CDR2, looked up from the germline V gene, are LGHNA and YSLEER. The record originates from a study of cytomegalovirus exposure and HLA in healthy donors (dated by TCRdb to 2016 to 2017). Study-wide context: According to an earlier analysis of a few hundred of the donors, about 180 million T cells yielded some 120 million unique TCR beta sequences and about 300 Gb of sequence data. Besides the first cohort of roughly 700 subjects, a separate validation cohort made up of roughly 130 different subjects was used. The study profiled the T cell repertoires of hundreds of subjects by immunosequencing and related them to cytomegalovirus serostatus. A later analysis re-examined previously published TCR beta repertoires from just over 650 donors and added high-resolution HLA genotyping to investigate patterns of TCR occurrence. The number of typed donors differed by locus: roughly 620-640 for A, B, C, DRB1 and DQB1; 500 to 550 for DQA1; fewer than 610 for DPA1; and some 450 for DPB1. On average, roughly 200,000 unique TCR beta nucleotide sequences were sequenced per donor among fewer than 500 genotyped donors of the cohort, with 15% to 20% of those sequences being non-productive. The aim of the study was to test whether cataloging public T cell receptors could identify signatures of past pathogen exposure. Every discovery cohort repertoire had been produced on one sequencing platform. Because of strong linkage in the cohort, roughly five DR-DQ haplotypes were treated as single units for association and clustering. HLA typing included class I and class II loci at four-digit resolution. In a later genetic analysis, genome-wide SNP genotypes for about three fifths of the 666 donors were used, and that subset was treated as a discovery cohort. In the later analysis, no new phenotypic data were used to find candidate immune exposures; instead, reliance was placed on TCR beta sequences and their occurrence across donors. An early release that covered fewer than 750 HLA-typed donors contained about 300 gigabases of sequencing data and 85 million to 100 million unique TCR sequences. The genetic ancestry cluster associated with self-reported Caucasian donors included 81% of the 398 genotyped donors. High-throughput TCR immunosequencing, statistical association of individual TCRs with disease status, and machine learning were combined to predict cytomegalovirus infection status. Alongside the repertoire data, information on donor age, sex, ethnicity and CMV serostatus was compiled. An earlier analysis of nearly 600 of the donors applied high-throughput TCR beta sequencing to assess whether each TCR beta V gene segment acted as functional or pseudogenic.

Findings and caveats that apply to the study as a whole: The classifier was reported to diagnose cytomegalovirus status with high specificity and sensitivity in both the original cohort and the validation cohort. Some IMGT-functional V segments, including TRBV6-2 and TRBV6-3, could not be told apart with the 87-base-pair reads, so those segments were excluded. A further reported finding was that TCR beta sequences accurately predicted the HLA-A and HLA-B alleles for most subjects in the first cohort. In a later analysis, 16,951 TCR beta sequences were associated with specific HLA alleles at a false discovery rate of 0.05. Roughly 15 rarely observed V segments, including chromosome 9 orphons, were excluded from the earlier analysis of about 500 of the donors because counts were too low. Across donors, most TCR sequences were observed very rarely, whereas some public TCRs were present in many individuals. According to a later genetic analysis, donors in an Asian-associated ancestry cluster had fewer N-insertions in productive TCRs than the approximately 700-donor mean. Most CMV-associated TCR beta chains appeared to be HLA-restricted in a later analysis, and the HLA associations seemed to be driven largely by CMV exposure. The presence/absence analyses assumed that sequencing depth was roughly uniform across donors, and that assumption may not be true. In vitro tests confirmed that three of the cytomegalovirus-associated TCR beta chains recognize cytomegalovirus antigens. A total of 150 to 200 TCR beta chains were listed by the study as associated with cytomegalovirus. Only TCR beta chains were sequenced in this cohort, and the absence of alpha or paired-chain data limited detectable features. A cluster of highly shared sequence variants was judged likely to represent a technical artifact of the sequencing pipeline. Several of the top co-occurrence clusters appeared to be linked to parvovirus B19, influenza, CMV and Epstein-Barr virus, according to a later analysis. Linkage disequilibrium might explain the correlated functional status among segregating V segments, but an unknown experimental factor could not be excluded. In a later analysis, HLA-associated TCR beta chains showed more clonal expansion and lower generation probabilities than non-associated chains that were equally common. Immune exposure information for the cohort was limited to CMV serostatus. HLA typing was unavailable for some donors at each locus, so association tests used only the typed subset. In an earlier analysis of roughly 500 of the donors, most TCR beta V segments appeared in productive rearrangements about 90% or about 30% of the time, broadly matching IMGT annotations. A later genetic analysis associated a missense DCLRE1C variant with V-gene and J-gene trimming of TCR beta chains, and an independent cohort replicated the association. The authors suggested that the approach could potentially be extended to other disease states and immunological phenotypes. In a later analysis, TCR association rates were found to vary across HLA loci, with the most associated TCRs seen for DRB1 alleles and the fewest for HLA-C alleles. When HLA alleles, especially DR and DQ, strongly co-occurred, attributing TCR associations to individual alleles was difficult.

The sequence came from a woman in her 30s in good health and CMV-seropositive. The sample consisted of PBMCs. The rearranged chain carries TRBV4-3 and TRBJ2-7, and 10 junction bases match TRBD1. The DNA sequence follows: TGCGCCAGCAGCCAAGATCGGGGACAGGGGTCCTACGAGCAGTACTTC. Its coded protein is CASSQDRGQGSYEQYF.